This TCR beta chain was found in a study of metastatic and nonmetastatic thyroid tumors. Study-level information: Repertoire comparison spanned blood and tumor or nodule tissue of malignant and benign thyroid patients.

Germline values: CDR1 MDHEN, CDR2 SYDVKM. This CDR3 spans 15 amino acids. No patient received treatment before thyroid surgery. Of note for this clone: A junction end diverges from the germline sequence, so it may reflect a read error.

In the authors' workflow: For papillary thyroid cancer, a distant-metastasis classifier was constructed from CDR3 differences observed across clinicopathological groups. MiXCR reprocessed the PCR reads for TCRdb. The V and J calls come from TCRdb's annotation, not from the publication. The sample lists 30,000 to 40,000 clones; approximately 30% were seen once. V is TRBV28 and J is TRBJ1-2, with TRBD1 matching 7 bases. This sequence originates from a female donor with papillary thyroid cancer or a benign thyroid nodule (not recorded which). Some clones in this sample may be carry-over from other donors' samples. Sequenced: blood. CDR3 in amino acids: CASSIPRGGNYGDTF. CDR3 DNA: TGTGCCAGCAGTATTCCCAGGGGGGGGAACTATGGCGACACATTC.